The 26 T cell receptor beta chains in this list originate from one sample, sequenced in a study of beta chain features in type 1 diabetes (dated by TCRdb to 2016 to 2019). No antigen has been assigned to these receptors. Here is what the overall study found, with its caveats: A moderate but significant shortening of TCRB CDR3 length was observed in type 1 diabetes patients in all four CD4+ subsets.

The method behind the library was the immunoSEQ multiplex PCR assay. The entire isolated RNA was reverse transcribed using the High Capacity cDNA Reverse Transcription Kit, and thus expressed TCRB transcripts were sequenced. The immuneACCESS repertoire file appears here via TCRdb, limited to in-frame rearrangements. These files lack a portion of the clones; in checked studies, under half of the deficit traces to unresolved V genes, and the cause of the others is not known. The sample table holds roughly 150,000 clones, of which approximately 8.4% were seen once. Under 0.55% of the sample goes to the ten largest clones. The sample comprised central memory CD4+ T cells from blood. These receptor sequences come from a man aged 18-30 years with type 1 diabetes.

This clone has more than one count but fewer than ten. The chain joins TRBV2 to TRBJ1-2, with D hard to call. The CDR3 spans 12 residues. The ends were cut back, 2 bases at V and 3 bases at J, with 4 bases in the middle. CDR1 and CDR2 (germline): SNHLY, FYNNEI. The CDR3 nucleotides read TGTGCCAGCAGTGAACAGGACTATGGCTACACCTTC. Translating gives CASSEQDYGYTF.

This clone was counted only a few times. The chain is built from TRBV11-2 and TRBJ2-1, with a tentative D call TRBD2 (6 bases). This CDR3 spans 17 amino acids. CDR1 SGHAT and CDR2 FQNNGV come from the germline V gene. Between the trimmed V and J ends, which lost 1 base and 3 bases, there was a span of 16 bases. The CDR3 loop reads CASSLGGAGADYNEQFF. The CDR3 coding sequence is TGTGCCAGCAGCTTAGGCGGGGCGGGTGCAGACTACAATGAGCAGTTCTTC.

This clone was seen only a few times. This chain joins TRBV5-1 and TRBJ2-5, with a weak D call TRBD1 (6 bases). The CDR3 sequence is 14 residues long. Germline CDR1 is SGHRS and CDR2 is YFSETQ. Trimming pared 2 bases from V and 5 bases from J, leaving 13 bases between. The DNA for the CDR3 is TGCGCCAGCAGCTTCTCAGGGGCGCGGGAGACCCAGTACTTC. It yields the protein CASSFSGARETQYF. Supplemented by reference TRBV5-1 and TRBJ2-5, the full variable domain reads KAGVTQTPRYLIKTRGQQVTLSCSPISGHRSVSWYQQTPGQGLQFLFEYFSETQRNKGNFPGRFSGRQFSNSRSEMNVSTLELGDSALYLCASSFSGARETQYFGPGTRLLVL.

The chain couples TRBV5-6 to TRBJ2-1; TRBD1 matches 8 bases. J was trimmed by 6 bases and V by 0 bases; bases with no gene match: 11. The germline V gene encodes CDR1 SGHDT and CDR2 YYEEEE. The CDR3 sequence is 17 residues long. Here the CDR3 DNA reads TGTGCCAGCAGCTTGGACACCGGGACAGGAATGTTCAATGAGCAGTTCTTC. Its translation: CASSLDTGTGMFNEQFF.

This clone was detected only a few times. The chain has TRBV5-1 and TRBJ2-5; 8 bases match TRBD1. The length of the CDR3 is 14 residues. Germline V gene data show CDR1 as SGHRS and CDR2 as YFSETQ. J was trimmed by 3 bases and V by 5 bases; bases with no gene match: 6. In nucleotides, the CDR3 is TGCGCCAGCAGTTCGGACAGGGTCGAAGAGACCCAGTACTTC. Translated: CASSSDRVEETQYF. The full variable domain, in which reference TRBV5-1 and TRBJ2-5 provide the parts outside the CDR3, is KAGVTQTPRYLIKTRGQQVTLSCSPISGHRSVSWYQQTPGQGLQFLFEYFSETQRNKGNFPGRFSGRQFSNSRSEMNVSTLELGDSALYLCASSSDRVEETQYFGPGTRLLVL.

The rearrangement links TRBV2 to TRBJ2-7; D might be TRBD2 (6 bases). This CDR3 contains 15 residues. Germline CDR1 is SNHLY and CDR2 is FYNNEI. The V end was cut by 5 bases, the J end by 3 bases, with 17 bases between. The DNA for the CDR3 is TGTGCCAGCAGTCAAATGGGACTGGAATACTACGAGCAGTACTTC. This sequence encodes CASSQMGLEYYEQYF.

This clone came up a few times. The chain carries TRBV6-5 and TRBJ2-7; TRBD1 matches 12 bases. Germline V gives CDR1 MNHEY, CDR2 SVGAGI. V lost 10 bases and J lost 6; bases outside the gene matches: 13. This CDR3 has 15 amino acids. In DNA form, the CDR3 reads TGTGCCACCCGTCGGACAGGGACAGGGGGCCCCGAGCAGTACTTC. The encoded protein is CATRRTGTGGPEQYF.

The genes are TRBV11-2 and TRBJ1-5, with D perhaps TRBD1 (5 bases). CDR3 length: 14 residues. CDR1 is SGHAT and CDR2 is FQNNGV in the germline V gene. V was trimmed by 3 bases and J by 6 bases, leaving 12 bases between them. The CDR3, as DNA: TGTGCCAGCAGCTTGGGGCGGATGGCTCAGCCCCAGCATTTT. Translated, it gives CASSLGRMAQPQHF.

This clone was detected a few times. The rearrangement links TRBV9 to TRBJ1-1; no clear D. V gave up 0 bases and J gave up 1 base, with 13 bases separating them. This CDR3 is 16 amino acids long. Germline assignment: CDR1 SGDLS and CDR2 YYNGEE. The CDR3: CASSVGEVAGNTEAFF. DNA of the CDR3: TGTGCCAGCAGCGTAGGTGAAGTCGCAGGGAACACTGAAGCTTTCTTT.

This clone has just a few counts. The rearrangement joins TRBV4-3 to TRBJ2-1, with TRBD1 matching over 7 bases. Unmatched junction bases numbered 14, after V lost 0 bases and J lost 6 bases. The CDR3 runs to 18 residues. Germline V lookup: CDR1 LGHNA, CDR2 YSLEER. This CDR3 reads CASSQDSLQGRRGNEQFF. CDR3 nucleotides: TGCGCCAGCAGCCAAGACTCGTTACAGGGGAGAAGAGGCAATGAGCAGTTCTTC.

The chain joins TRBV10-3 to TRBJ1-1; 9 bases are a match to TRBD1. The CDR3 loop spans 13 amino acids. In germline, CDR1 is ENHRY, CDR2 SYGVKD. Trimming at V came to 6 bases and at J to 1 base, leaving 0 bases not matched to a gene. CDR3 sequence reads: CAIRTGGNTEAFF. CDR3 nucleotide sequence: TGTGCCATCAGGACAGGGGGGAACACTGAAGCTTTCTTT.

The sample holds a few counts of this clone. The rearrangement uses TRBV5-4 and TRBJ1-2, with a possible D match to TRBD1 (5 bases). V was pared by 0 bases and J by 2 bases, with 5 bases between. The CDR3 length is 13 residues. In germline, CDR1 is SGHNT, CDR2 YYREEE (reference sequence). CDR3 loop: CASSLEGNYGYTF. CDR3 sequence (DNA): TGTGCCAGCAGCTTGGAGGGGAACTATGGCTACACCTTC.

About this clone: Distinct nucleotide sequences in the sample also encode this CDR3. The rearrangement links TRBV5-1 to TRBJ1-2; tentative D call: TRBD1 (5 bases). The CDR3 extends over 14 amino acids. CDR1 SGHRS and CDR2 YFSETQ come from the germline V gene. Deletions cut 4 bases from V and 5 bases from J, with 15 bases between. DNA for the CDR3: TGCGCCAGCAGCCTCGCTACGGGGGGATATGGCTACACCTTC. Amino acid sequence: CASSLATGGYGYTF.

The chain recombines TRBV11-2 with TRBJ2-7, with 9 bases that match TRBD2. Germline V gene data show CDR1 as SGHAT and CDR2 as FQNNGV. The CDR3 is 14 amino acids. Unmatched junction bases numbered 5, after V lost 4 bases and J lost 4 bases. CDR3 nucleotide sequence: TGTGCCAGCAGCTACCTAGCGGGACCTTACGAGCAGTACTTC. Its protein is CASSYLAGPYEQYF.

The chain has TRBV7-2 and TRBJ1-1, with no clear D. Germline lookup yields CDR1 SGHTA and CDR2 FQGNSA. V was shortened by 8 bases and J by 1 base, with 14 bases between the two germline ends. The CDR3 is made up of 14 amino acids. The CDR3: CASSVSRRNTEAFF. CDR3 sequence (DNA): TGTGCCAGCTCTGTCAGTAGGAGGAACACTGAAGCTTTCTTT.

This clone was found a few times. The chain is built from TRBV9 and TRBJ2-7; D may be TRBD1 (5 bases). The germline CDR1 and CDR2 sequences are SGDLS and YYNGEE. This CDR3 is 14 amino acids long. Trimming left V 3 bases short and J 4 bases short, with 14 bases between. CDR3 in DNA: TGTGCCAGCAGCGCAACAGGACGACGGTACGAGCAGTACTTC. As protein: CASSATGRRYEQYF.

V usage is TRBV6-5 and J usage is TRBJ1-2, with 11 bases that match TRBD1. The CDR3 sequence is 15 residues long. V was pared by 4 bases and J by 3 bases, with 4 bases of the junction left unmatched. Germline V CDR1 and CDR2: MNHEY, SVGAGI. CDR3: CASSFGTGGDYGYTF. Written as DNA, the CDR3 is TGTGCCAGCAGTTTCGGGACAGGGGGTGACTATGGCTACACCTTC.

In its sample, this clone was seen a few times. The chain couples TRBV2 to TRBJ1-5; the D is unclear. The germline CDR1 and CDR2 sequences are SNHLY and FYNNEI. This CDR3 region has 15 residues. V was shortened by 3 bases and J by 0 bases, with 9 bases between the two germline ends. The CDR3 nucleotides are TGTGCCAGCAGTGATTCGGGGTATAGCAATCAGCCCCAGCATTTT. This codes for CASSDSGYSNQPQHF. Variable domain in full (rest from reference TRBV2 and TRBJ1-5): EPEVTQTPSHQVTQMGQEVILRCVPISNHLYFYWYRQILGQKVEFLVSFYNNEISEKSEIFDDQFSVERPDGSNFTLKIRSTKLEDSAMYFCASSDSGYSNQPQHFGDGTRLSIL.

The genes are TRBV10-3 and TRBJ2-7, with 10 bases identical to TRBD2. V shed 6 bases and J 3 bases; nucleotides not matched to a gene: 8. The CDR3 extends over 15 amino acids. CDR1 and CDR2 (germline): ENHRY, SYGVKD. CDR3 sequence (DNA): TGTGCCATCAGGAGCGGGGGGGGAGGAGACTACGAGCAGTACTTC. Protein product: CAIRSGGGGDYEQYF.

This rearrangement joins TRBV9 to TRBJ2-3, with D possibly TRBD2 on 7 matching bases. V lost 0 bases and J 1 base, leaving 12 bases between the germline ends. CDR1 and CDR2 from the germline V gene are SGDLS and YYNGEE. CDR3 length equals 16 residues. CDR3 amino acids: CASSVGARGRTDTQYF. The CDR3 coding sequence is TGTGCCAGCAGCGTAGGGGCGCGGGGGCGCACAGATACGCAGTATTTT.

This clone showed up just a few times. The V gene is TRBV29-1, the J gene TRBJ2-3, with a possible D match to TRBD2 (6 bases). The CDR3 runs to 15 residues. The V and J ends lost 6 bases and 1 base respectively, with 17 bases between them. Germline CDR1 reads SQVTM; CDR2 reads ANQGSEA. This CDR3 is CSVRILASGTDTQYF. The DNA for the CDR3 is TGCAGCGTCAGGATCTTGGCTAGCGGCACAGATACGCAGTATTTT.

The J gene is TRBJ2-1, the V gene TRBV6-5, with 9 positions matching TRBD1. The V gene end was trimmed by 6 bases and the J gene end by 7 bases; junction bases not matched to a gene: 7. From germline, CDR1 is MNHEY and CDR2 SVGAGI. The CDR3 totals 14 residues. The CDR3 loop is CASRMGQGGNEQFF. Written as DNA, the CDR3 is TGTGCCAGCAGGATGGGACAGGGCGGGAATGAGCAGTTCTTC.

The chain links TRBV7-6 to TRBJ2-1; D perhaps matches TRBD2 (5 bases). This CDR3 has 15 residues. Trimming took off 5 bases at V and 0 bases at J, with 11 bases between the two ends. Germline loops: CDR1 SGHVS, CDR2 FNYEAQ. This CDR3 reads CASSQIRGSYNEQFF. CDR3 nucleotide sequence: TGTGCCAGCAGCCAGATCCGGGGCTCCTACAATGAGCAGTTCTTC.

This chain joins TRBV4-1 and TRBJ2-1, with 9 positions matching TRBD2. This CDR3 spans 16 amino acids. Looked up from germline, CDR1 is MGHRA and CDR2 is YSYEKL. With V trimmed by 0 bases and J by 6 bases, 6 bases remained unmatched. Here the CDR3 DNA reads TGCGCCAGCAGCCAAGATAGGCTAGCGGGGACCAATGAGCAGTTCTTC. Protein product: CASSQDRLAGTNEQFF.

This clone was seen more than once but under ten times. This chain joins TRBV30 and TRBJ1-6, with 10 bases identical to TRBD1. J lost 7 bases, V lost 7 bases, and 7 bases had no gene match. The CDR3 contains 14 residues. Germline V lookup: CDR1 GTSNPN, CDR2 SVGIG (reference sequence). This CDR3 reads CAYPAGQGNSPLHF. Here the CDR3 DNA reads TGTGCCTACCCCGCGGGACAGGGGAATTCACCCCTCCACTTT.

This clone was seen more than once but under ten times. This sequence joins TRBV4-2 and TRBJ2-2; TRBD2 aligns across 11 bases. CDR3 length equals 17 residues. Germline CDR1 reads LGHNA; CDR2 reads YNFKEQ. The junction had 3 bases not matched to a gene; V was cut back by 2 bases and J by 1 base. This chain's CDR3 is CASSQTSGGLNTGELFF. The CDR3 region has the DNA TGTGCCAGCAGCCAAACTAGCGGGGGCCTGAACACCGGGGAGCTGTTTTTT.